This note documents a single T cell receptor beta chain sequence. Its specificity is not known. TCRdb processed the 5' RACE reads again and assigns one entry to each CDR3 protein, with no DNA. This sample contains 200,000 to 300,000 distinct CDR3 sequences. This sample was included in a study of T cells expressing NK-cell markers. Looking at the study overall: Researchers got TCR beta repertoires out of sorted CD3+CD56+NKG2C+, CD3+CD56+NKG2C- and CD3+CD56-NKG2C+ T cells. The study sequenced eight donors, seven HCMV-seropositive and one seronegative. Whole-study findings and limits: Of CD8+ T cells, 1.0-7.0% belonged to dominant NKG2C+ clonotypes in several donors.

The CDR3 covers 13 residues. Germline V gene lookup returns CDR1 DFQATT and CDR2 SNEGSKA (reference sequence). The gene calls are TRBV20-1 and TRBJ2-7; TCRdb designates TRBD1, a call that cannot be tested without DNA. The specimen sequenced was blood T cells: a sorted CD56 or NKG2C T cell subset, CD4+ or CD8+ T cells, or bulk PBMC T cells (not recorded which). The clonotype originates from a man aged 18 to 30 in good health. CDR3 in amino acids: CSASFPGAGEQYF.